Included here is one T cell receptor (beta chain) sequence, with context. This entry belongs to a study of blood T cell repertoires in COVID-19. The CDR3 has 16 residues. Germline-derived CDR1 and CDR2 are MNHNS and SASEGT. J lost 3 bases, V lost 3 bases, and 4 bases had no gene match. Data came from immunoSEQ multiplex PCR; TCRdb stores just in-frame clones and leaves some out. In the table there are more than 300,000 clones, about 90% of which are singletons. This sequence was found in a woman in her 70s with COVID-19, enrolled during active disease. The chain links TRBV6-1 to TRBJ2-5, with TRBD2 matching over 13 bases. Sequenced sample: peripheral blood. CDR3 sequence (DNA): TGTGCCAGCAGTGAGAGACTAGCGGGGGGCAAAGAGACCCAGTACTTC. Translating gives CASSERLAGGKETQYF.